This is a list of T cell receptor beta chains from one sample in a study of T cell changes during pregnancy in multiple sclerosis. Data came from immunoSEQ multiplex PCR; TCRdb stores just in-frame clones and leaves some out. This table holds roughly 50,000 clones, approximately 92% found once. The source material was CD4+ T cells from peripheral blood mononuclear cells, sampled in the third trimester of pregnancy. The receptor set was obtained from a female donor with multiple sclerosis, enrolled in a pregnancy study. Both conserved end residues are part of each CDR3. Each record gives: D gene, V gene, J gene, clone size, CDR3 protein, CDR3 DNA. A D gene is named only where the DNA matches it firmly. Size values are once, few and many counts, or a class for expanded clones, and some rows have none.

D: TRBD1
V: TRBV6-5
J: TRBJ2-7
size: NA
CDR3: CASSPTGTGTHEQYF
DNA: TGTGCCAGCAGCCCTACCGGGACAGGGACCCACGAGCAGTACTTC

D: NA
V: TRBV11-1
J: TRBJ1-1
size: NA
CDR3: CASSWSRGPGTEAFF
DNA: TGTGCCAGCAGCTGGAGCAGAGGGCCGGGCACTGAAGCTTTCTTT

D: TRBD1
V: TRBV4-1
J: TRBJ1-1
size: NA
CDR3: CASSPRQGKGGNGLNTEAFF
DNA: TGCGCCAGCAGCCCCCGACAGGGAAAAGGGGGTAACGGGTTGAACACTGAAGCTTTCTTT

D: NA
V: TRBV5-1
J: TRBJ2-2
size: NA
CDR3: CASSSLGVPGELFF
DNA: TGCGCCAGCAGCTCCCTAGGGGTCCCCGGGGAGCTGTTTTTT

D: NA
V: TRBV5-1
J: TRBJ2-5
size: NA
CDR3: CASSLELVQETQYF
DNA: TGCGCCAGCAGCTTGGAGCTGGTTCAAGAGACCCAGTACTTC

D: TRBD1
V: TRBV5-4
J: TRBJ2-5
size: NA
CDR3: CASSPGQGETQYF
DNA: TGTGCCAGCAGCCCGGGACAGGGTGAGACCCAGTACTTC

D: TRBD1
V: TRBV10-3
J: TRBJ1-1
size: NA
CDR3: CAISYRGGTEAFF
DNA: TGTGCCATCAGTTACAGGGGCGGCACTGAAGCTTTCTTT

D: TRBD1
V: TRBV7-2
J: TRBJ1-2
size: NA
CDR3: CASSLAGTGRRGYTF
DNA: TGTGCCAGCAGCTTAGCCGGGACAGGGCGTCGGGGCTACACCTTC

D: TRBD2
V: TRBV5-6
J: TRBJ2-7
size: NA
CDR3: CASSPGLAESYEQYF
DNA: TGTGCCAGCAGCCCCGGGCTAGCGGAAAGCTACGAGCAGTACTTC

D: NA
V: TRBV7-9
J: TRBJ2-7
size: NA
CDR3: CASSLARGTEQYF
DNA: TGTGCCAGCAGCTTAGCGAGGGGGACCGAGCAGTACTTC

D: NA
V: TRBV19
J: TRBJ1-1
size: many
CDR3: CASSPTQNTEAFF
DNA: TGTGCCAGTAGTCCTACCCAGAACACTGAAGCTTTCTTT

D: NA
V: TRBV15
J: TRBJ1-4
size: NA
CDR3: CATSRDPGEKLFF
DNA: TGTGCCACCAGCAGAGATCCCGGTGAAAAACTGTTTTTT

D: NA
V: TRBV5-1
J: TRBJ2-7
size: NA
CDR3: CASSTTAGGDEQYF
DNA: TGCGCCAGCAGCACCACAGCGGGTGGAGACGAGCAGTACTTC

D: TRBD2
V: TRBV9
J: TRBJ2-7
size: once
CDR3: CASSVGLAGAESYEQYF
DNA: TGTGCCAGCAGCGTAGGACTAGCGGGGGCCGAATCCTACGAGCAGTACTTC

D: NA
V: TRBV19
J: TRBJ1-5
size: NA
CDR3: CASSPSGGNQPQHF
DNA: TGTGCCAGTAGTCCCTCTGGGGGGAATCAGCCCCAGCATTTT

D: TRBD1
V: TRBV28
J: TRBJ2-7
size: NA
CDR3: CASSLPTGGGGDEQYF
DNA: TGTGCCAGCAGTTTGCCGACAGGGGGCGGGGGTGACGAGCAGTACTTC

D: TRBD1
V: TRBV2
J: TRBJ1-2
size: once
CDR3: CASSELGQGVDGYTF
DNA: TGTGCCAGCAGTGAACTGGGACAGGGGGTGGATGGCTACACCTTC

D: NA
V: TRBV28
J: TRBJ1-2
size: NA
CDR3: CASTTLYGYTF
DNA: TGTGCCAGCACGACTCTCTATGGCTACACCTTC

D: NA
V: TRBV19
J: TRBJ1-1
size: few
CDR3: CASAWGRRTEAFF
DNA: TGTGCCAGTGCCTGGGGGAGGAGGACTGAAGCTTTCTTT

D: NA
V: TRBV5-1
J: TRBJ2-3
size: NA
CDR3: CASSLTQGTDTQYF
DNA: TGCGCCAGCAGCTTGACACAGGGCACAGATACGCAGTATTTT

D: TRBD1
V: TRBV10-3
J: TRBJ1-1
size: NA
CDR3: CAISESTGPTFF
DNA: TGTGCCATCAGTGAGTCGACAGGGCCTACTTTCTTT

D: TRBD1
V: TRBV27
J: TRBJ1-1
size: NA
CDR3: CASRTDRGHSEAFF
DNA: TGTGCCAGCCGGACCGACAGGGGGCATAGTGAAGCTTTCTTT

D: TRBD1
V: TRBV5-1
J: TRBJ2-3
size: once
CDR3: CASGTTGTTGDTQYF
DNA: TGCGCCAGCGGAACGACAGGGACCACAGGCGATACGCAGTATTTT

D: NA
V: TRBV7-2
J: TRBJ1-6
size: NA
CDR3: CASSLYGSQFNSPLHF
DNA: TGTGCCAGCAGCTTATACGGGTCCCAATTTAATTCACCCCTCCACTTT